These 3 T cell receptor beta chains originate from one sample sequenced in a study of cytomegalovirus exposure and HLA in healthy donors. Repertoires were generated with immunoSEQ multiplex PCR, while TCRdb's copy carries only in-frame clones and drops some. The sample contains about 150,000 clones, approximately 88% of which appear only once. Sequenced sample: PBMCs. The source of these receptors is a woman aged 18-29 years in good health and CMV-seropositive.

This rearrangement joins TRBV5-6 to TRBJ2-7, with 7 bases identical to TRBD1. V gave up 5 bases and J gave up 5 bases; unmatched junction bases: 10. The CDR3 totals 14 residues. In germline, CDR1 is SGHDT, CDR2 YYEEEE. CDR3 nucleotide sequence: TGTGCCAGCAGACGGAGACAGGGACCCGACGAGCAGTACTTC. Translated, it gives CASRRRQGPDEQYF.

The chain couples TRBV27 to TRBJ2-6; no firm D call. The CDR3 runs to 15 residues. Trimming stripped 4 bases from V and 4 bases from J, with 11 bases between. Looked up from germline, CDR1 is MNHEY and CDR2 is SMNVEV (reference sequence). The chain's CDR3 is CASSSTQAGANVLTF. The CDR3 nucleotides are TGTGCCAGCAGTTCCACCCAGGCAGGGGCCAACGTCCTGACTTTC. Looking up the rest from reference TRBV27 and TRBJ2-6 gives the full variable domain: EAQVTQNPRYLITVTGKKLTVTCSQNMNHEYMSWYRQDPGLGLRQIYYSMNVEVTDKGDVPEGYKVSRKEKRNFPLILESPSPNQTSLYFCASSSTQAGANVLTFGAGSRLTVL.

The rearrangement joins TRBV18 to TRBJ1-3; 10 bases are a match to TRBD1. This CDR3 spans 18 amino acids. V lost 2 bases and J lost 3; bases outside the gene matches: 10. The germline V gene has CDR1 KGHSH and CDR2 LQKENI. CDR3 nucleotide sequence: TGTGCCAGCTCACCAGTCCCGGGACAGGGGACTGGTGGAAACACCATATATTTT. It translates to CASSPVPGQGTGGNTIYF.